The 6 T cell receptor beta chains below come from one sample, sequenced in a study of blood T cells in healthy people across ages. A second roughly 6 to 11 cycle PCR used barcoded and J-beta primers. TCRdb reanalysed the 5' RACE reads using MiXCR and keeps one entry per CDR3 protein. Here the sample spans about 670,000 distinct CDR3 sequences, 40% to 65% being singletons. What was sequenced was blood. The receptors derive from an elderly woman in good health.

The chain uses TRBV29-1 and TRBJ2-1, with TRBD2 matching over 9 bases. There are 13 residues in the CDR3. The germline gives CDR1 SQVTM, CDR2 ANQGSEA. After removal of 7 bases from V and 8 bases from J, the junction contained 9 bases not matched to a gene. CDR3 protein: CSARGGSLYEQFF. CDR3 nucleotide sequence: TGCAGCGCGCGGGGGGGCTCTCTCTATGAGCAGTTCTTC.

DNA of the CDR3: TGTGCCAGCAGTTTTCGGGTGGTAGCGGGATCCTACAATGAGCAGTTCTTC. It specifies CASSFRVVAGSYNEQFF. The chain employs TRBV27 and TRBJ2-1; 8 bases align to TRBD2. The CDR3 is 17 residues long. The V and J ends lost 3 bases and 1 base, in that order; junction bases with no gene match: 8. CDR1 MNHEY and CDR2 SMNVEV come from the germline V gene (reference sequence).

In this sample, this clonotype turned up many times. DNA for the CDR3: TGCGCCAGCAGCCGGGGACATCCCTACGAGCAGTACTTC. Translating gives CASSRGHPYEQYF. The rearrangement links TRBV5-1 to TRBJ2-7, with TRBD1 as a possible D gene (6 bases). This CDR3 is built from 13 residues. Germline assignment: CDR1 SGHRS and CDR2 YFSETQ. The V end was cut by 4 bases, the J end by 2 bases, with 10 bases between.

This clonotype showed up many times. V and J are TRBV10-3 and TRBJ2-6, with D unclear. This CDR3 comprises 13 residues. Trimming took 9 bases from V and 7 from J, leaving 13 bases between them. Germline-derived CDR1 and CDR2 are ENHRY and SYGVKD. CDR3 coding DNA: TGTGCCATTGCCGACTTTTTCGCCAACGTCCTGACTTTC. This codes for CAIADFFANVLTF.

The CDR3 sequence: CATHQSGEYTEAFF. Here the CDR3 DNA reads TGTGCCACCCACCAATCGGGGGAATACACTGAAGCTTTCTTT. This chain connects TRBV28 to TRBJ1-1; tentative D call: TRBD1 (5 bases). The V and J ends lost 10 bases and 3 bases respectively, with 18 bases between them. CDR1 and CDR2 from the germline V gene are MDHEN and SYDVKM. The CDR3 extends over 14 amino acids.

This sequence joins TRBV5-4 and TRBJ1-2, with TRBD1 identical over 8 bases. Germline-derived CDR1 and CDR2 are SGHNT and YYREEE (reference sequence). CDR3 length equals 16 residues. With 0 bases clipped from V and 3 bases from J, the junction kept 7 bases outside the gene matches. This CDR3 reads CASSLGIAGGHYGYTF. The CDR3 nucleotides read TGTGCCAGCAGCTTGGGAATCGCAGGGGGCCACTATGGCTACACCTTC.